This entry describes one T cell receptor beta chain. This clonotype was observed at least ten times. The specificity of this receptor is unknown. No base-level quality is on record; no much larger clone is a single base apart. cDNA was synthesized by template-switch 5'RACE using a primer with a 10-nucleotide random unique molecular identifier that tagged each TCR transcript. Each sequencing run produced over 190 million TCR-beta sequences covering 15-18 subjects. The RNeasy kit was used for extraction of total RNA. TCR-beta VDJ regions were amplified with primers for the TCR constant region and the 5'RACE anchor, using the KAPA Real-time Library Amplification kit. A first PCR added sample indexes and Illumina adaptors, and a second PCR then raised library yield. The roughly 650 bp TCR product was size-selected on a 2% E-gel SizeSelection system after Ampure bead purification. Before pooling, library quality was checked on a Bioanalyzer, concentration was measured with Qubit, and libraries were quantified with the Kapa Library Quantification kit. Libraries were sequenced paired-end 2 x 150 bp on an Illumina HiSeq 2500. To increase sequence diversity, roughly 23-30% phiX was spiked into each library pool. The original methods were these. The UMI-based MiGEC pipeline processed quality-filtered reads and removed over 75% of raw TCR sequences during error correction. VDJ genes were aligned to IMGT germline references, and each clonotype was defined by a unique CDR3 amino acid sequence together with V-J genes. Clonal expansion, Shannon diversity, and CDR3 relatedness (CalcPairwiseDistances, ClusterSamples) were evaluated with VDJtools, and phylogenetic trees were built with CLCbio workbench. A clone was classed as expanded if it had 8 or more unique UMIs, a cutoff based on coefficient-of-variation modelling across technical triplicates. Using fastp at Q25 and MiXCR, TCRdb reprocessed the public reads and kept productive beta chains. Entries are consolidated by CDR3 protein sequence, retaining the most common genes and DNA. These V and J calls derive from TCRdb rather than the authors' analysis. The sample records roughly 48,000 distinct CDR3 sequences, around 13% of which are singletons. The leading ten clones occupy roughly 4.3% of the sample.

The germline V gene (reference sequence) specifies LNHNV as CDR1 and YYDKDF as CDR2. The CDR3 contains 13 residues, cysteine and phenylalanine counted. The read is trimmed to its CDR3 DNA, 39 bases read in frame from base 1. V is reduced by 5 bases and J by 5 bases, leaving a spacing of 10 bases between them. Sample time point, as interpreted from the label and publication: longitudinal time-point 2. For unsorted PBMC libraries, 2 million PBMCs were used after storage in RNAlater at -80 degrees C until RNA extraction. Peripheral blood underwent Ficoll-Hypaque density gradient centrifugation to isolate PBMCs, which were then cryopreserved in liquid nitrogen. This specimen belongs to a study of neurological immune-mediated disorders (dated by TCRdb to 2018 to 2020). General notes on the study: The study compared peripheral blood TCR-beta repertoires of HTLV-I-associated myelopathy (HAM/TSP) patients, multiple sclerosis patients and healthy controls using UMI-based sequencing. The approximately 98 TCR-beta libraries included longitudinal samples, technical triplicates and paired sorted CD4+ and CD8+ T-cell subsets alongside PBMC samples. Longitudinal HAM/TSP donors and healthy donors each had 3 time-points at intervals of roughly 3-40 months. The cohort was made up of 65 to 75 subjects, consisting of some 14 HAM/TSP patients, about 34 multiple sclerosis patients and 20 healthy controls. Study-wide conclusions, independent of this receptor: Expanded clones from different subjects shared no identical CDR3 amino acid sequences, which suggests that TCR-beta repertoires were private in all groups. TCR clonal expansion was highest in HAM/TSP patients and lowest in MS patients, with MS patients falling below even healthy controls.

Sequencing input: PBMCs. The origin of this receptor is a male donor with HTLV-1-associated myelopathy (HAM/TSP). This chain joins TRBV15 to TRBJ1-5; the D segment cannot be called with confidence. The CDR3 protein is CATSPDPYQPQHF. The DNA sequence is as follows: TGTGCCACCAGCCCTGACCCGTATCAGCCCCAGCATTTT.